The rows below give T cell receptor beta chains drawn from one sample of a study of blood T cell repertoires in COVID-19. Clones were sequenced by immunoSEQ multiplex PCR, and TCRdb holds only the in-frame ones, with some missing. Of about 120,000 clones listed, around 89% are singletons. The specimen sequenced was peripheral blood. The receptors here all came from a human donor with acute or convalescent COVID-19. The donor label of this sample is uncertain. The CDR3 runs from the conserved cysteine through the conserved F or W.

CDR3aa: CASSFLWPTAELFF
v_gene: TRBV28

CDR3aa: CASSLSTIGGRANVLTF
v_gene: TRBV7-9

CDR3aa: CASSLGEMNTEAFF
v_gene: TRBV18

CDR3aa: CASSESWGRSNYGYTF
v_gene: TRBV2

CDR3aa: CASSPQPGLAGGRADTQYF
v_gene: TRBV7-3

CDR3aa: CASSFGGDTEAFF
v_gene: TRBV7-3

CDR3aa: CASSPTENSPLHF
v_gene: TRBV18

CDR3aa: CASSPSRGDYGYTF
v_gene: TRBV3-1/TRBV3-2

CDR3aa: CASSQEGVYEQYF
v_gene: TRBV3-1/TRBV3-2

CDR3aa: CASSFVPETQYF
v_gene: TRBV6-6

CDR3aa: CASSLGAGNNSPLHF
v_gene: TRBV5-1

CDR3aa: CASSPWTGGNTEAFF
v_gene: TRBV3-1/TRBV3-2

CDR3aa: CASSRQGFGYTF
v_gene: TRBV28

CDR3aa: CAWSPRDRAPLHF
v_gene: TRBV30

CDR3aa: CASSLYGLAGANKQYF
v_gene: TRBV27

CDR3aa: CASQLVQGAGEQYF
v_gene: TRBV18

CDR3aa: CATDPRSYSNQPQHF
v_gene: TRBV28

CDR3aa: CASSFVAGAQAFF
v_gene: TRBV12-3/TRBV12-4

CDR3aa: CASSMQGQDETQYF
v_gene: TRBV19

CDR3aa: CASSLAPTDNDNEQFF
v_gene: TRBV7-6

CDR3aa: CASSRRQGYEQYF
v_gene: TRBV9

CDR3aa: CASSYGGSTDTQYF
v_gene: TRBV28

CDR3aa: CASSRRQGEAETQYF
v_gene: TRBV16

CDR3aa: CASSRQGPDTQYF
v_gene: TRBV6-5

CDR3aa: CASSPGTVYNSPLHF
v_gene: TRBV27

CDR3aa: CASSGDSYTEAFF
v_gene: TRBV5-1